These 20 T cell receptor beta chains were sequenced from one sample in a study of cytomegalovirus exposure and HLA in healthy donors. The PCR contained 60 Vbeta and 13 Jbeta primers. TCRdb's table, derived via immunoSEQ multiplex PCR, lists solely in-frame clones and lacks some. Of about 90,000 clones listed, 65% to 85% are singletons. The specimen was PBMCs. The receptors shown here come from a man between 18 and 35 years old in good health and CMV-seronegative.

The genes are TRBV10-3 and TRBJ2-7; 13 positions match TRBD2. The V and J ends lost 6 bases and 5 bases, in that order; junction bases with no gene match: 7. CDR3 length: 15 amino acids. CDR1 and CDR2 (germline): ENHRY, SYGVKD. CDR3 sequence reads: CAIRRTSGSLDEQYF. CDR3 coding DNA: TGTGCCATCAGACGGACTAGCGGGAGTCTCGACGAGCAGTACTTC.

This clone was seen more than once but under ten times. The CDR3 is CASSEREIGEQYF. The CDR3 nucleotides read TGTGCCAGCAGTGAGCGGGAGATAGGGGAGCAGTACTTC. V gene TRBV6-1 combines with J gene TRBJ2-7; 7 bases agree with TRBD2. CDR3 size: 13 residues. CDR1 is MNHNS, CDR2 SASEGT, per germline. Unmatched junction bases numbered 6, after V lost 3 bases and J lost 7 bases.

The J gene is TRBJ2-1, the V gene TRBV10-1; possibly TRBD1 for D (5 bases). Germline V gives CDR1 WNHNN, CDR2 SYGVQD (reference sequence). V lost 2 bases to trimming and J lost 3 bases, with 11 bases between them. The CDR3 has 15 amino acids. CDR3 DNA: TGCGCCAGCAGTGAGGACAGTTCAATCTACAATGAGCAGTTCTTC. Translated: CASSEDSSIYNEQFF.

This clone was counted only a few times. The V call is TRBV12-2, the J call TRBJ2-1; the tabulated D call, TRBD2, remains unverified against the DNA. TRBV12-2 is a pseudogene. This CDR3 spans 16 amino acids. In DNA, the CDR3 is TGTGCAAGTCGCTTAGCGGCTAGCGGGAGCCACAATGAGCAGTTCTTC. This gives the protein CASRLAASGSHNEQFF.

Of note for this clone: A read error may produce the germline difference seen at one junction end. This CDR3 reads CASTLRIGLAGKLDF. The CDR3, as DNA: TGTGCCAGCACCCTGCGGATCGGACTAGCGGGAAAGTTAGACTTC. V usage is TRBV28 and J usage is TRBJ2-7; TRBD2 aligns across 12 bases. This CDR3 contains 15 residues. Per the germline V gene, CDR1 is MDHEN and CDR2 is SYDVKM.

The V and J genes are TRBV5-6 and TRBJ1-1, with TRBD1 matching 10 bases. The CDR3 sequence is 14 residues long. Germline CDR1 SGHDT, CDR2 YYEEEE. The trim removed 6 bases at V and 7 bases at J, leaving 9 bases unmatched. CDR3 sequence: CASKGTGEIYEAFF. For the CDR3, the DNA is TGTGCCAGCAAAGGGACAGGGGAAATTTATGAAGCTTTCTTT.

The chain couples TRBV7-9 to TRBJ1-2; the D gene is possibly TRBD1 (5 bases). Trimming left V 5 bases short and J 4 bases short, with 20 bases between. This CDR3 region has 16 residues. The germline CDR1 and CDR2 sequences are SEHNR and FQNEAQ (reference sequence). The CDR3 DNA sequence: TGTGCCAGCAGCCCTCCCGAGTGGGGGGAACGCTATGGCTACACCTTC. Amino acids: CASSPPEWGERYGYTF. Combining the CDR3 with reference TRBV7-9 and TRBJ1-2 gives the whole variable domain DTGVSQNPRHKITKRGQNVTFRCDPISEHNRLYWYRQTLGQGPEFLTYFQNEAQLEKSRLLSDRFSAERPKGSFSTLEIQRTEQGDSAMYLCASSPPEWGERYGYTFGSGTRLTVV.

This clone showed up just a few times. The J gene is TRBJ1-2, the V gene TRBV10-2; D perhaps matches TRBD1 (6 bases). This CDR3 is 14 amino acids long. V shed 6 bases and J shed 7 bases, with 18 bases lying between them. CDR1 is WSHSY and CDR2 is SAAADI in the germline V gene. The CDR3, as DNA: TGCGCCAGCAGCCTAGTGGCGGGGGCTGGTGGCTACACCTTC. As protein: CASSLVAGAGGYTF.

The chain couples TRBV27 to TRBJ1-1, with a possible D match to TRBD1 (5 bases). Trimming shortened V by 7 bases and J by 0 bases, and 12 bases separated the two germline ends. The CDR3 contains 14 residues. Looked up from germline, CDR1 is MNHEY and CDR2 is SMNVEV (reference sequence). This CDR3 reads CASNLGGVNTEAFF. The CDR3 nucleotides read TGTGCCAGCAATCTGGGGGGAGTGAACACTGAAGCTTTCTTT.

The chain employs TRBV5-4 and TRBJ2-7, with D possibly being TRBD2 (5 bases). Germline V gene data show CDR1 as SGHNT and CDR2 as YYREEE (reference sequence). Trimming removed 4 bases from V and 2 bases from J, with 16 bases in between. This CDR3 spans 15 amino acids. The CDR3, as DNA: TGTGCCAGCAGCCCCGAGCCCGGGGTCACCTACGAGCAGTACTTC. Translated: CASSPEPGVTYEQYF.

This clone has more than one count but fewer than ten. V gene TRBV27 combines with J gene TRBJ2-7, with TRBD2 matching over 8 bases. Germline V CDR1 and CDR2: MNHEY, SMNVEV (reference sequence). V shed 4 bases and J 4 bases; nucleotides not matched to a gene: 3. The length of the CDR3 is 13 residues. The CDR3 coding sequence is TGTGCCAGCAGTTGGAGCGGGAGATACGAGCAGTACTTC. This gives the protein CASSWSGRYEQYF.

This clone was picked up a small number of times. The chain links TRBV6-1 to TRBJ2-7; 9 positions match TRBD2. V shed 4 bases and J 6 bases; nucleotides not matched to a gene: 4. The germline V gene encodes CDR1 MNHNS and CDR2 SASEGT. There are 13 residues in the CDR3. The CDR3 DNA is TGTGCCAGCAGTGGGCGGGAGGGCCTCGAGCAGTACTTC. It yields the protein CASSGREGLEQYF.

This clone has a single count. J is TRBJ1-2 and V is TRBV30; D possibly corresponds to TRBD1 (5 bases). The V and J ends lost 4 bases and 0 bases respectively, with 12 bases between them. CDR3 size: 14 residues. Looked up from germline, CDR1 is GTSNPN and CDR2 is SVGIG (reference sequence). The chain's CDR3 is CAWTEGRANYGYTF. CDR3 DNA: TGTGCCTGGACGGAGGGGAGGGCTAACTATGGCTACACCTTC.

The chain carries TRBV13 and TRBJ1-1; D remains unclear. In germline, CDR1 is PRHDT, CDR2 FYEKMQ (reference sequence). The CDR3 covers 13 residues. Trimming pared 5 bases from V and 0 bases from J, leaving 7 bases between. The CDR3 DNA sequence: TGTGCCAGCAGCCCCCCGGTGAACACTGAAGCTTTCTTT. Translated: CASSPPVNTEAFF.

The J gene is TRBJ2-7, the V gene TRBV7-9, with D possibly matching TRBD1 (6 bases). The ends were cut back, 7 bases at V and 2 bases at J, with 15 bases in the middle. The CDR3 covers 14 residues. Per the germline V gene, CDR1 is SEHNR and CDR2 is FQNEAQ (reference sequence). CDR3: CASNSMGQAYEQYF. The CDR3, as DNA: TGTGCCAGCAACTCTATGGGACAAGCCTACGAGCAGTACTTC.

This clone came up a few times. The V call is TRBV5-6, the J call TRBJ2-6; the D is unclear. Germline-derived CDR1 and CDR2 are SGHDT and YYEEEE. CDR3 length: 14 residues. Trimming removed 2 bases at V and 0 bases at J, with 3 bases between. The CDR3 here is CASSFGSGANVLTF. The CDR3 DNA reads TGTGCCAGCAGCTTCGGCTCTGGGGCCAACGTCCTGACTTTC.

This clone was counted only a few times. The chain couples TRBV2 to TRBJ1-1; D is undetermined. Germline lookup yields CDR1 SNHLY and CDR2 FYNNEI. The CDR3 is 14 residues long. Between the trimmed V and J ends, which lost 4 bases and 1 base, there was a span of 10 bases. This CDR3 reads CASSGGWRNTEAFF. The CDR3 DNA reads TGTGCCAGCAGTGGCGGATGGCGGAACACTGAAGCTTTCTTT.

The chain links TRBV28 to TRBJ1-5, with a possible D match to TRBD1 (5 bases). This CDR3 spans 13 amino acids. V dropped 3 bases and J dropped 5 bases, with 8 bases sitting between them. Germline assignment: CDR1 MDHEN and CDR2 SYDVKM. Here the CDR3 DNA reads TGTGCCAGCAGTTTTCCGGGGGATCAGCCCCAGCATTTT. Translating gives CASSFPGDQPQHF.

The V call is TRBV4-2, the J call TRBJ2-3; 7 nucleotides align to TRBD2. The CDR3 extends over 14 amino acids. The V and J ends lost 6 bases and 3 bases, in that order; junction bases with no gene match: 6. Germline lookup yields CDR1 LGHNA and CDR2 YNFKEQ. DNA for the CDR3: TGTGCCAGCAGGAGCGGGACTGCGACAGATACGCAGTATTTT. It encodes CASRSGTATDTQYF.

This sequence joins TRBV7-3 and TRBJ1-1; D gene ambiguous. Trimming removed 4 bases from V and 4 bases from J, with 10 bases in between. Per germline, CDR1 SGHTA and CDR2 FQGTGA. This CDR3 has 13 amino acids. In DNA form, the CDR3 reads TGTGCCAGCAGCTCTTCTTCTACCACTGAAGCTTTCTTT. Protein sequence: CASSSSSTTEAFF.